This T cell receptor beta chain was recorded in a study of T cell repertoires in cytomegalovirus infection. The wider study: The authors used CMV epitopes that were HLA-C-restricted (recently identified) and HLA-B-restricted (well studied).

The length of the CDR3 is 14 residues. Trimming removed 4 bases from V and 7 bases from J, with 16 bases in between. Germline V gene data show CDR1 as SEHNR and CDR2 as FQNEAQ (reference sequence). Notes on this clonotype: Antigen specificity is unknown.

TCRdb reprocessed the reads with MiXCR, giving one entry per CDR3 protein. The data hold a few hundred thousand distinct CDR3 sequences, with around two fifths observed a single time. The J gene is TRBJ1-2, the V gene TRBV7-9, with D perhaps TRBD1 (5 bases). Sample: cultured PBMCs, taken from culture after CMV antigen stimulation. The receptor comes from a human donor in good health (CMV status not recorded). Some clones in this sample may be carry-over from other donors' samples. CDR3 coding DNA: TGTGCCAGCAGCTCCCAGGGAGGACCTTCTGGCTACACCTTC. It is translated as CASSSQGGPSGYTF.